This TCR beta chain derives from a study of blood T cell repertoires in COVID-19. In the study overall: PBMCs, B-cell-depleted T cells, or T cells provided the cDNA or gDNA that made up the material.

The V end was cut by 0 bases, the J end by 0 bases, with 10 bases between. CDR1 and CDR2 (germline): GTSNPN, SVGIG (reference sequence). This CDR3 is built from 15 residues. Assay used: immunoSEQ multiplex PCR; TCRdb lists only in-frame clones, some missing. The data contain tens of thousands of clones, roughly 87% of them singletons. Sequencing was performed on peripheral blood. This chain uses TRBV30 with TRBJ2-3; maybe TRBD1 (6 bases). The receptor comes from a human donor in a cohort sampled during active COVID-19. The CDR3 sequence: CAWSVQGGSTDTQYF. For the CDR3, the DNA is TGTGCCTGGAGTGTACAGGGCGGGAGCACAGATACGCAGTATTTT.